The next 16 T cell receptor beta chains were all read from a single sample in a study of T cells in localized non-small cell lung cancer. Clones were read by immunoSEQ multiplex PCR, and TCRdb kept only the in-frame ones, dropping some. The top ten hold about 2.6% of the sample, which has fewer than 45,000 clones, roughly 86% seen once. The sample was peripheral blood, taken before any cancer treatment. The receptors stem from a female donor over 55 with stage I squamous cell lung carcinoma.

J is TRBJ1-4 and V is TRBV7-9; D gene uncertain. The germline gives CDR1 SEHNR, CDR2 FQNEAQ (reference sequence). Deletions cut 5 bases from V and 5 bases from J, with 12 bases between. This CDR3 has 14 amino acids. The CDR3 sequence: CASSPGTGNEKLFF. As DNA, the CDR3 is TGTGCCAGCAGCCCGGGAACCGGCAATGAAAAACTGTTTTTT.

CDR3 loop: CASSSRTGKGYTF. In DNA form, the CDR3 reads TGTGCCAGCAGCTCTAGAACCGGCAAGGGCTACACCTTC. This chain links TRBV7-3 with TRBJ1-2; D is ambiguous. V lost 4 bases to trimming and J lost 8 bases, with 14 bases between them. Germline V lookup: CDR1 SGHTA, CDR2 FQGTGA. The CDR3 covers 13 residues.

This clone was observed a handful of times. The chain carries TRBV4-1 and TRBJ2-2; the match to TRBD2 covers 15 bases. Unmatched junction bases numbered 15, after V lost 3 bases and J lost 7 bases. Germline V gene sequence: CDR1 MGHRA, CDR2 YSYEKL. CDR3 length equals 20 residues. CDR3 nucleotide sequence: TGCGCCAGCAGCCAGGCACCGGGACTAGCGGGAGGTAGGAAAGGCGGGGAGCTGTTTTTT. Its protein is CASSQAPGLAGGRKGGELFF.

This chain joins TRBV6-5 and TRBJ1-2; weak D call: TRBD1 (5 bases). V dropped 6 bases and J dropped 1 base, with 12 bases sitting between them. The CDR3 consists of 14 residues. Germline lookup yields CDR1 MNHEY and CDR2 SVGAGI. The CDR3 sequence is CASRPRGSNYGYTF. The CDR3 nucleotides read TGTGCCAGCAGACCTAGGGGTAGTAACTATGGCTACACCTTC.

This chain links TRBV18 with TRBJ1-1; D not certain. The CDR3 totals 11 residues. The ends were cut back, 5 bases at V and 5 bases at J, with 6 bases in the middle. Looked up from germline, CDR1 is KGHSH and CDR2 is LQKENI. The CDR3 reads CASSELTEAFF. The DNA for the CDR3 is TGTGCCAGCTCAGAATTGACTGAAGCTTTCTTT.

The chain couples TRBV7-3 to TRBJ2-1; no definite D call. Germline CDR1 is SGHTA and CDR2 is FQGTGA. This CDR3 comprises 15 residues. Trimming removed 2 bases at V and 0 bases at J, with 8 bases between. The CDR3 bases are TGTGCCAGCAGCTTAGGCCTGAGCTCCTACAATGAGCAGTTCTTC. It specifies CASSLGLSSYNEQFF.

The chain's CDR3 is CASSSPQGVGNTIYF. The CDR3 DNA reads TGTGCCAGTAGTTCTCCCCAGGGGGTCGGAAACACCATATATTTT. The chain uses TRBV19 and TRBJ1-3, with 7 bases lining up with TRBD1. The CDR3 has 15 residues. The V gene's germline CDR1 is LNHDA and CDR2 SQIVND (reference sequence). Trimming took 5 bases from V and 4 from J; bases not matched to a gene: 8.

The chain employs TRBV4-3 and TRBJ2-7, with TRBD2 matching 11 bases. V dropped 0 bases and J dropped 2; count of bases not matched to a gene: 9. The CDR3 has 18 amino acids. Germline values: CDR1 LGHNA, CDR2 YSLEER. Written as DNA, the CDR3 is TGCGCCAGCAGCCAAGATACAACTAGCGGGAGTCATACCTACGAGCAGTACTTC. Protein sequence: CASSQDTTSGSHTYEQYF.

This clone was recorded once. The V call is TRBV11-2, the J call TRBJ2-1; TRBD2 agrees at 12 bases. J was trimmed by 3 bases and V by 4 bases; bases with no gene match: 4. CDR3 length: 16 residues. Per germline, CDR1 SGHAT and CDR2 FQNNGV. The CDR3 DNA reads TGTGCCAGCAGCTCATGGACTAGCGGGAACTACAATGAGCAGTTCTTC. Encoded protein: CASSSWTSGNYNEQFF.

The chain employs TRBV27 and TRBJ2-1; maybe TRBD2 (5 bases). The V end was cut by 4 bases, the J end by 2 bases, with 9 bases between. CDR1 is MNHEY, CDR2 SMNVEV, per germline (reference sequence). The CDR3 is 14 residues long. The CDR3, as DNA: TGTGCCAGCAGTTCAACCGGGACCTACAATGAGCAGTTCTTC. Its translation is CASSSTGTYNEQFF.

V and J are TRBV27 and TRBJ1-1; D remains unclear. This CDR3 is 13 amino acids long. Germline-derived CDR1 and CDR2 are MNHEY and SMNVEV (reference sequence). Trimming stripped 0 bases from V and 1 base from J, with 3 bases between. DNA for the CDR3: TGTGCCAGCAGTTTATCGACGAACACTGAAGCTTTCTTT. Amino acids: CASSLSTNTEAFF.

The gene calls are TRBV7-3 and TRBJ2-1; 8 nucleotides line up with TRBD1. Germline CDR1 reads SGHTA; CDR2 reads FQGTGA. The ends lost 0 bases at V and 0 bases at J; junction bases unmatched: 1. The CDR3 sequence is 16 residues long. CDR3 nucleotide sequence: TGTGCCAGCAGCTTAACACAGGGGGGCTCCTACAATGAGCAGTTCTTC. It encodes CASSLTQGGSYNEQFF.

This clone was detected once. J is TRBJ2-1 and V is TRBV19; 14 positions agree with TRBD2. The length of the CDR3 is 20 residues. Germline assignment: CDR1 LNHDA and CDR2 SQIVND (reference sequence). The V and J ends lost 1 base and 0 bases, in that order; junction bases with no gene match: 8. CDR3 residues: CASSIAGLAGVLSSYNEQFF. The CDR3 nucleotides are TGTGCCAGTAGTATAGCGGGACTAGCGGGAGTCTTGAGCTCCTACAATGAGCAGTTCTTC.

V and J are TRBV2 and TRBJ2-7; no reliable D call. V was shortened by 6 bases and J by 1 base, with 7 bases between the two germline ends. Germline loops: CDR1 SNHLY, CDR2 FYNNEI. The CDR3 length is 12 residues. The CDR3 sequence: CASRQESYEQYF. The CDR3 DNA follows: TGTGCCAGCAGGCAGGAGTCCTACGAGCAGTACTTC.

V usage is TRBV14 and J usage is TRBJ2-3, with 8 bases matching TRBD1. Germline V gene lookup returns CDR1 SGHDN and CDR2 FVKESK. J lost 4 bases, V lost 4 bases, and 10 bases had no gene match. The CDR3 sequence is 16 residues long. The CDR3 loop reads CASSPLQTGVADTQYF. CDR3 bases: TGTGCCAGCAGCCCCCTCCAGACAGGGGTAGCAGATACGCAGTATTTT.

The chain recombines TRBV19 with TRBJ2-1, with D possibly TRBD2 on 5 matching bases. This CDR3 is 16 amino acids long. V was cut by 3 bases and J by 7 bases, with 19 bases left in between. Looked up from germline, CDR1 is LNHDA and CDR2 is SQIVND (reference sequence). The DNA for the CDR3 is TGTGCCAGTAGTATCAGGACTGGATCAGAGGGTAATGAGCAGTTCTTC. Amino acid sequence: CASSIRTGSEGNEQFF.